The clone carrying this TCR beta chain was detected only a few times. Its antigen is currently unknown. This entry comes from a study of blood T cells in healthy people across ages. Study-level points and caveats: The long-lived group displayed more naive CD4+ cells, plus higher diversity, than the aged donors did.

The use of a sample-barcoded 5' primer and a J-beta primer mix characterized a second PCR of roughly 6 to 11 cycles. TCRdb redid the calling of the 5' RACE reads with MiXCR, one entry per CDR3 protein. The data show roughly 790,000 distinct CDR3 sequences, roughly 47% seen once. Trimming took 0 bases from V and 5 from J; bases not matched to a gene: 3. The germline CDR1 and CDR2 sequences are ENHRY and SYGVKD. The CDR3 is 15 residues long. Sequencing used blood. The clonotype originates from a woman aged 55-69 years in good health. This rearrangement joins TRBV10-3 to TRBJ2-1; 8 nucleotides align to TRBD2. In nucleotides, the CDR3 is TGTGCCATCAGTGAGTCCGGGAGGGGGGACAATGAGCAGTTCTTC. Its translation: CAISESGRGDNEQFF.